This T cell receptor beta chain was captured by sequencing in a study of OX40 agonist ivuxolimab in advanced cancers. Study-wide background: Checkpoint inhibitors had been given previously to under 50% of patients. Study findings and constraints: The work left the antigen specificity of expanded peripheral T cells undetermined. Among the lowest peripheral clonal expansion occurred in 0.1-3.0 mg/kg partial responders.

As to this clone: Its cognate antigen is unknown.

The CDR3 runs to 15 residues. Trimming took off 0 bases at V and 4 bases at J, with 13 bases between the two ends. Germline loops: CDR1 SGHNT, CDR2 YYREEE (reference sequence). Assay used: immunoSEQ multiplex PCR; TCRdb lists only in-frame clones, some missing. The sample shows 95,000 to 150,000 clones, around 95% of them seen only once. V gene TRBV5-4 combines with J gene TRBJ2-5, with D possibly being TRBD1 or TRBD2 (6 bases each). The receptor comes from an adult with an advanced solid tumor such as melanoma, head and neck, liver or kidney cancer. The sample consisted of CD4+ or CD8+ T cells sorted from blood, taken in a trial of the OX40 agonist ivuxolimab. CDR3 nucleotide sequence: TGTGCCAGCAGCTTGGGCCCCGAGGGGGGAGAGACCCAGTACTTC. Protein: CASSLGPEGGETQYF.